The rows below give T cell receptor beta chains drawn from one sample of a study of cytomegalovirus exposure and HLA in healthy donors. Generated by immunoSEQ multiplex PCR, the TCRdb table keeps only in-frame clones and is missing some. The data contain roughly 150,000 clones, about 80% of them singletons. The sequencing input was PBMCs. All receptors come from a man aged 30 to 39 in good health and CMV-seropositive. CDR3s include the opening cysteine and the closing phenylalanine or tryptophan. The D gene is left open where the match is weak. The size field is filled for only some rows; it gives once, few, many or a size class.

TGTGCCAGCAGCCCAGCCGGGAATGAGCAGTTCTTC CASSPAGNEQFF TRBJ2-1 - TRBV11-2 few
TGTGCCACCAGCAGAGATGGACCAGGGTTAATACTCTCTGGAAACACCATATATTTT CATSRDGPGLILSGNTIYF TRBJ1-3 - TRBV15 -
TGTGCCAGCTCACCTACGGACAGGGGGCATCAGCCCCAGCATTTT CASSPTDRGHQPQHF TRBJ1-5 TRBD1 TRBV18 -
TGTGCCAGCAGTAAACTCAATACGCAGTATTTT CASSKLNTQYF TRBJ2-3 - TRBV6-5 -
TGCGCCAGCAGAAAGGGACAGGGTTCTTACGAGCAGTACTTC CASRKGQGSYEQYF TRBJ2-7 TRBD1 TRBV4-1 -
TGTGCCAGCAGTTCCGGACAGGCAACCGGGGAGCTGTTTTTT CASSSGQATGELFF TRBJ2-2 TRBD1 TRBV6-6 -
TGCAGCTTACTTACGAGCTCCTACAATGAGCAGTTCTTC CSLLTSSYNEQFF TRBJ2-1 - TRBV29-1 -
TGCGCCAGCAGCACCCACCGGACAGAGCCCACAGATACGCAGTATTTT CASSTHRTEPTDTQYF TRBJ2-3 - TRBV4-1 many
TGTGCCATAAGCGGGAGTTCTACCTACGAGCAGTACTTC CAISGSSTYEQYF TRBJ2-7 TRBD2 TRBV7-9 -
TGTGCCAGCAGTTTAATGGGGGGGGGAAACATTCAGTACTTC CASSLMGGGNIQYF TRBJ2-4 TRBD2 TRBV28 -
TGTGCCAGCAGTTGGCCCCGACTCGGAGGTAGGAACACTGAAGCTTTCTTT CASSWPRLGGRNTEAFF TRBJ1-1 - TRBV28 -
TGTGCCAGCAGCCCCCCTCCCGGGACAGGGGGTTGGGATACGCAGTATTTT CASSPPPGTGGWDTQYF TRBJ2-3 TRBD1 TRBV7-8 -
TGTGCCTCCTTGTTGTGGGGGGGGACTTACGAGCAGTACTTC CASLLWGGTYEQYF TRBJ2-7 TRBD2 TRBV12-5 -
TGCGCTACAAGTCAATTTCCGGATACGCAGTATTTT CATSQFPDTQYF TRBJ2-3 - TRBV4-1 -
TGTGCCAGCAGTTGGGACAAGAGCCAGCCCCAGCATTTT CASSWDKSQPQHF TRBJ1-5 - TRBV6-5 -
TGTGCCAGCGGAGCCCGGGACAGATCGAACACTGAAGCTTTCTTT CASGARDRSNTEAFF TRBJ1-1 TRBD1 TRBV2 -
TGTGCCAGTAGTAAGCTGACAGAAAACTATGGCTACACCTTC CASSKLTENYGYTF TRBJ1-2 - TRBV19 -
TGCGCCAGCACCTCCGAGGGGGCCGGCTATGGCTACACCTTC CASTSEGAGYGYTF TRBJ1-2 TRBD1 TRBV5-1 -
TGTGCCAGCTCACCAACAGGGACGGGGCGAGAGACCCAGTACTTC CASSPTGTGRETQYF TRBJ2-5 - TRBV18 -
TGTGCCAGCAGTTTGCTAGTACTCTACGAGCAGTACTTC CASSLLVLYEQYF TRBJ2-7 - TRBV27 -
TGTGCCAGCCTACTCTCGCGGGGGGGCACAGATACGCAGTATTTT CASLLSRGGTDTQYF TRBJ2-3 TRBD2 TRBV27 -
TGTGCCAGCAGTTTACCCCTAAGGACAGGGGAATACGAGCAGTACTTC CASSLPLRTGEYEQYF TRBJ2-7 TRBD1 TRBV28 -
TGCGCCAGCAGCTGGACAGGAACTAATGAAAAACTGTTTTTT CASSWTGTNEKLFF TRBJ1-4 TRBD1 TRBV5-1 once
TGTGCCAGCAGCCCAGGGGTTTACTCACCCCTCCACTTT CASSPGVYSPLHF TRBJ1-6 - TRBV7-2 -
TGTGCCAGCAGTGAGGGGCGGAGAACAGATACGCAGTATTTT CASSEGRRTDTQYF TRBJ2-3 - TRBV6-1 -
TGCGCCAGCAGCGTCGACGGGAACTATAATTCACCCCTCCACTTT CASSVDGNYNSPLHF TRBJ1-6 - TRBV5-1 -
TGCAGTGCTAGTCTTGTTGAAGCTTTCTTT CSASLVEAFF TRBJ1-1 - TRBV20-1 -
TGTGCCAGCAGCGTCGCGGGAGGGTACACAGATACGCAGTATTTT CASSVAGGYTDTQYF TRBJ2-3 TRBD2 TRBV9 -
TGTGCCAGCAGCATTAGACAGGGGGGTGAAGCTTTCTTT CASSIRQGGEAFF TRBJ1-1 TRBD1 TRBV11-2 -
TGTGCCAGCAGCTTTAGCGGGAGTTCGCGCAATGAGCAGTTCTTC CASSFSGSSRNEQFF TRBJ2-1 TRBD2 TRBV13 -
TGTGCCAGCTCACACACAGGGTACTCCTACAATGAGCAGTTCTTC CASSHTGYSYNEQFF TRBJ2-1 - TRBV18 -
TGCGCCAGCAGCCAGGAGACTAGCGGTAACTACGAGCAGTACTTC CASSQETSGNYEQYF TRBJ2-7 TRBD2 TRBV4-1 -
TGTGCCAGCAGTGATGGGACTAGCGGGAGCTACGAGCAGTACTTC CASSDGTSGSYEQYF TRBJ2-7 TRBD2 TRBV6-1 -
TGTGCCACCACAGGGGGCTCGGGCTATGGCTACACCTTC CATTGGSGYGYTF TRBJ1-2 TRBD1 TRBV5-4 -
TGTGCCAGCAGCCACCGGGGGGATATTCCTTACAATGAGCAGTTCTTC CASSHRGDIPYNEQFF TRBJ2-1 TRBD2 TRBV11-2 -
TGTGCCAGTAGTATAAGAGACAGAGCTGATCAGCCCCAGCATTTT CASSIRDRADQPQHF TRBJ1-5 - TRBV19 -
TGCAGCGCGGGACTGAGCTCCTACGAGCAGTACTTC CSAGLSSYEQYF TRBJ2-7 - TRBV29-1 -
TGTGCCTGGGGCAGGGGAGTCACTAATGAAAAACTGTTTTTT CAWGRGVTNEKLFF TRBJ1-4 - TRBV30 -
TGCGCCAGCAGCCAAGGATCCGGGACTAGCGGGAGAGATACGCAGTATTTT CASSQGSGTSGRDTQYF TRBJ2-3 TRBD2 TRBV4-3 -
TGTGCCTGGAGGAAGAGTGCGGGGAGCAATGAGCAGTTCTTC CAWRKSAGSNEQFF TRBJ2-1 - TRBV30 -
TGTGCCAGCAGTAGGGAGGGACAGGGGGCCGCTGGGGCCAACGGCCTGACTTTC CASSREGQGAAGANGLTF TRBJ2-6 TRBD1 TRBV2 few
TGTGCCAGCAGCCAACACAGGGTTTACGAGCAGTACTTC CASSQHRVYEQYF TRBJ2-7 - TRBV7-6 -
TGCGCCAGCAGTGAGTCTTGGGCAGGGGGCCGGGAGCTGTTTTTT CASSESWAGGRELFF TRBJ2-2 TRBD1 TRBV10-1 -
TGTGCCACCAGCAGAGAAGTGATAGGGGGCAAGTTCTACGAGCAGTACTTC CATSREVIGGKFYEQYF TRBJ2-7 TRBD1 TRBV15 -
TGTGCCAGCAGCAAGGGACTAGGGCCGGATACGCAGTATTTT CASSKGLGPDTQYF TRBJ2-3 TRBD2 TRBV7-2 -
TGTGCCAGCAGCTTGGAAAGGGGCGGGGCTTATTGGGGCAATGAGCAGTTCTTC CASSLERGGAYWGNEQFF TRBJ2-1 - TRBV5-8 -
TGTGCCAGCAGCGTAGGATCGGGGCCGACATCCGGGGGTGGCTACACCTTC CASSVGSGPTSGGGYTF TRBJ1-2 - TRBV9 -
TGTGCCAGCAGCCAAGATCCCGGGACAGGGGGCAGAAATACGCAGTATTTT CASSQDPGTGGRNTQYF TRBJ2-3 TRBD1 TRBV4-2 -